The rows below give T cell receptor beta chains drawn from one sample of a study of identical twins. MiXCR, run by TCRdb on the 5' RACE reads, gives a single entry per CDR3 protein. Of 100,000 or so distinct CDR3 sequences in the sample, less than 6.5% are singletons; the top ten hold 12%. Sequenced: memory T cells sorted from blood. The receptors come from a woman aged 45-60 years in good health. Both conserved end residues are part of each CDR3. A D gene is named only where the DNA matches it firmly. Clone size is shown for a subset of rows, as once, few, many or a class of expanded clone.

cdr3_aa: CAISELGAGGYTF
cdr3_nt: TGTGCCATCAGTGAGTTGGGCGCAGGCGGCTACACCTTC
v_call: TRBV10-3
j_call: TRBJ1-2
cdr3_length: 13
clone_size: many
d_call: NA

cdr3_aa: CASSQDPASRYEQYF
cdr3_nt: TGTGCCAGCAGCCAAGATCCGGCTAGCCGGTACGAGCAGTACTTC
v_call: TRBV14
j_call: TRBJ2-7
cdr3_length: 15
clone_size: many
d_call: NA

cdr3_aa: CSARDARGSLYEQYF
cdr3_nt: TGCAGTGCTAGAGATGCTCGCGGGAGCCTTTACGAGCAGTACTTC
v_call: TRBV20-1
j_call: TRBJ2-7
cdr3_length: 15
clone_size: many
d_call: TRBD2

cdr3_aa: CASSRHESQVRNEQFF
cdr3_nt: TGTGCCAGCAGCCGACACGAGTCCCAGGTCCGGAATGAGCAGTTCTTC
v_call: TRBV7-8
j_call: TRBJ2-1
cdr3_length: 16
clone_size: many
d_call: NA

cdr3_aa: CATTRERTVSTDTQYF
cdr3_nt: TGTGCCACCACCCGGGAGAGGACAGTTAGCACAGATACGCAGTATTTT
v_call: TRBV15
j_call: TRBJ2-3
cdr3_length: 16
clone_size: NA
d_call: NA

cdr3_aa: CASSQDQRSDTQYF
cdr3_nt: TGCGCCAGCAGCCAAGATCAACGGTCCGATACGCAGTATTTT
v_call: TRBV4-1
j_call: TRBJ2-3
cdr3_length: 14
clone_size: many
d_call: NA

cdr3_aa: CASSLRGVGAGGTYNEQFF
cdr3_nt: TGTGCCAGCAGCTTGAGGGGGGTCGGAGCGGGAGGGACCTACAATGAGCAGTTCTTC
v_call: TRBV5-6
j_call: TRBJ2-1
cdr3_length: 19
clone_size: many
d_call: TRBD2

cdr3_aa: CASSQDIQRGLNIQYF
cdr3_nt: TGTGCCAGCAGCCAAGATATTCAAAGGGGCTTAAACATTCAGTACTTC
v_call: TRBV3-1
j_call: TRBJ2-4
cdr3_length: 16
clone_size: NA
d_call: NA

cdr3_aa: CAWSVLGGQNEKLFF
cdr3_nt: TGTGCCTGGAGTGTACTGGGAGGTCAAAATGAAAAACTGTTTTTT
v_call: TRBV30
j_call: TRBJ1-4
cdr3_length: 15
clone_size: many
d_call: NA

cdr3_aa: CASSLIGLAGSEQFF
cdr3_nt: TGTGCCAGCAGCTTAATTGGACTAGCGGGAAGCGAGCAGTTCTTC
v_call: TRBV7-9
j_call: TRBJ2-1
cdr3_length: 15
clone_size: many
d_call: TRBD2

cdr3_aa: CASAGTGNSPLHF
cdr3_nt: TGTGCCAGTGCCGGGACGGGCAATTCACCCCTCCACTTT
v_call: TRBV19
j_call: TRBJ1-6
cdr3_length: 13
clone_size: many
d_call: NA

cdr3_aa: CASSLGGLFTDTQYF
cdr3_nt: TGTGCCAGCAGCTTAGGGGGACTATTCACAGATACGCAGTATTTT
v_call: TRBV7-8
j_call: TRBJ2-3
cdr3_length: 15
clone_size: many
d_call: TRBD2

cdr3_aa: CASSLEASGGGETQYF
cdr3_nt: TGTGCCAGCAGCTTAGAGGCTAGCGGGGGGGGCGAGACCCAGTACTTC
v_call: TRBV11-3
j_call: TRBJ2-5
cdr3_length: 16
clone_size: NA
d_call: TRBD2

cdr3_aa: CASRIQGSGNTIYF
cdr3_nt: TGTGCCAGCAGGATACAGGGGAGCGGAAACACCATATATTTT
v_call: TRBV6-2/TRBV6-3
j_call: TRBJ1-3
cdr3_length: 14
clone_size: NA
d_call: TRBD1

cdr3_aa: CASSYKDGDTQYF
cdr3_nt: TGTGCCAGCAGTTACAAGGACGGAGATACGCAGTATTTT
v_call: TRBV6-5
j_call: TRBJ2-3
cdr3_length: 13
clone_size: many
d_call: NA

cdr3_aa: CASSFSGTGTEAFF
cdr3_nt: TGTGCCAGCAGTTTTAGCGGAACGGGCACTGAAGCTTTCTTT
v_call: TRBV27
j_call: TRBJ1-1
cdr3_length: 14
clone_size: few
d_call: NA

cdr3_aa: CASLRDTYNEQFF
cdr3_nt: TGTGCCAGCCTCCGGGACACCTACAATGAGCAGTTCTTC
v_call: TRBV6-6
j_call: TRBJ2-1
cdr3_length: 13
clone_size: many
d_call: NA

cdr3_aa: CSVDLQRETDTQYF
cdr3_nt: TGCAGCGTTGACCTTCAGCGGGAGACAGATACGCAGTATTTT
v_call: TRBV29-1
j_call: TRBJ2-3
cdr3_length: 14
clone_size: many
d_call: TRBD2

cdr3_aa: CASRQAGTTDTQYF
cdr3_nt: TGCGCCAGCCGTCAAGCGGGAACCACAGATACGCAGTATTTT
v_call: TRBV5-1
j_call: TRBJ2-3
cdr3_length: 14
clone_size: many
d_call: TRBD2

cdr3_aa: CSAPSTGGALVYEKLFF
cdr3_nt: TGCAGTGCTCCATCGACAGGGGGCGCCTTGGTCTATGAAAAACTGTTTTTT
v_call: TRBV20-1
j_call: TRBJ1-4
cdr3_length: 17
clone_size: many
d_call: TRBD1

cdr3_aa: CASSQERDWKFF
cdr3_nt: TGCGCCAGCAGCCAAGAACGGGACTGGAAGTTCTTC
v_call: TRBV4-1
j_call: TRBJ2-1
cdr3_length: 12
clone_size: many
d_call: NA

cdr3_aa: CASSETGIGNTIYF
cdr3_nt: TGCGCCAGCAGCGAGACAGGTATCGGAAACACCATATATTTT
v_call: TRBV4-1
j_call: TRBJ1-3
cdr3_length: 14
clone_size: few
d_call: NA

cdr3_aa: CASSLLSSYNEQFF
cdr3_nt: TGTGCCAGCAGCTTACTGAGCTCCTACAATGAGCAGTTCTTC
v_call: TRBV7-8
j_call: TRBJ2-1
cdr3_length: 14
clone_size: many
d_call: NA

cdr3_aa: CSARVRAGTDTQYF
cdr3_nt: TGCAGTGCTAGAGTCAGGGCGGGCACAGATACGCAGTATTTT
v_call: TRBV20-1
j_call: TRBJ2-3
cdr3_length: 14
clone_size: many
d_call: NA

cdr3_aa: CASSLVAGGVSEQFF
cdr3_nt: TGTGCCAGCAGCTTAGTTGCGGGAGGGGTCAGTGAGCAGTTCTTC
v_call: TRBV11-2
j_call: TRBJ2-1
cdr3_length: 15
clone_size: few
d_call: TRBD2

cdr3_aa: CASSFPTGELFF
cdr3_nt: TGTGCCAGCAGTTTCCCCACCGGGGAGCTGTTTTTT
v_call: TRBV27
j_call: TRBJ2-2
cdr3_length: 12
clone_size: many
d_call: NA

cdr3_aa: CSVVTGANNEQFF
cdr3_nt: TGCAGCGTCGTTACCGGGGCAAACAATGAGCAGTTCTTC
v_call: TRBV29-1
j_call: TRBJ2-1
cdr3_length: 13
clone_size: NA
d_call: NA

cdr3_aa: CASSLRIYYEQYF
cdr3_nt: TGTGCCAGCAGTTTACGGATTTACTACGAGCAGTACTTC
v_call: TRBV27
j_call: TRBJ2-7
cdr3_length: 13
clone_size: few
d_call: NA

cdr3_aa: CASSRQGVQPQHF
cdr3_nt: TGTGCCAGCAGCCGACAGGGGGTTCAGCCCCAGCATTTT
v_call: TRBV12-3/TRBV12-4
j_call: TRBJ1-5
cdr3_length: 13
clone_size: many
d_call: TRBD1

cdr3_aa: CASSIVLGTLEPQHF
cdr3_nt: TGTGCCAGTAGTATAGTATTGGGGACCCTAGAGCCCCAGCATTTT
v_call: TRBV19
j_call: TRBJ1-5
cdr3_length: 15
clone_size: few
d_call: NA

cdr3_aa: CASSLRQNTEAFF
cdr3_nt: TGTGCCAGCAGTTTACGGCAGAACACTGAAGCTTTCTTT
v_call: TRBV27
j_call: TRBJ1-1
cdr3_length: 13
clone_size: many
d_call: NA

cdr3_aa: CSARDSAGGPYEQYF
cdr3_nt: TGCAGTGCTAGAGATTCGGCGGGAGGGCCCTACGAGCAGTACTTC
v_call: TRBV20-1
j_call: TRBJ2-7
cdr3_length: 15
clone_size: few
d_call: TRBD2

cdr3_aa: CASKQGNTEAFF
cdr3_nt: TGTGCCAGCAAACAGGGGAACACTGAAGCTTTCTTT
v_call: TRBV25-1
j_call: TRBJ1-1
cdr3_length: 12
clone_size: many
d_call: NA

cdr3_aa: CASSQDGSDRAYNEQFF
cdr3_nt: TGTGCCAGCAGCCAAGATGGGAGTGACAGAGCCTACAATGAGCAGTTCTTC
v_call: TRBV4-2
j_call: TRBJ2-1
cdr3_length: 17
clone_size: many
d_call: NA

cdr3_aa: CASSFSLGQIYNEQFF
cdr3_nt: TGTGCCAGCAGTTTTAGCCTAGGACAGATTTACAATGAGCAGTTCTTC
v_call: TRBV12-3/TRBV12-4
j_call: TRBJ2-1
cdr3_length: 16
clone_size: NA
d_call: NA